This TCR beta chain was identified during a study of blood T cell repertoires in COVID-19 (TCRdb year 2020). Regarding the complete study: Samples covering the acute and convalescent phases of COVID-19 were provided by collaborators in the United States, Italy and Spain. Deeply sampled blood TCRbeta repertoires from subjects exposed to, actively infected with, or recovered from COVID-19 were included in the dataset. Sample metadata almost always included a de-identified subject ID, COVID-19 status, age in years and sex. The prospective study material was composed of cDNA or gDNA derived from T cells, B-cell-depleted T cells, or PBMCs. The samples were drawn from two sources: the first 160 participants of the ongoing ImmuneRACE study, and over 950 subjects contributed by 6 global collaborators. Where HLA class I and class II types were available, the types were taken from metadata supplied by the sample provider, not from assay-based typing. The repertoires were released in a freely available public database intended as a resource for research on the immune response to SARS-CoV-2.

What the study reported, not specific to this receptor: Clinical and demographic metadata were provided uncurated, with the amount varying by source and participant.

Enrolling through a virtual design, the prospective study's participants ranged in age from roughly 18 to 95 years and lived across 20 to 30 United States geographic areas. In the prospective study, cohorts were assigned on the basis of participant-reported clinical history obtained from a screening survey and a study questionnaire. Recovered participants in ImmuneRACE Cohort 3 were defined by two consecutive negative NP/OP PCR tests, clearance by a healthcare professional, or resolution of symptoms. In the prospective study, whole blood, serum and a nasopharyngeal or oropharyngeal swab were collected from each participant by mobile phlebotomists. Prospective study participants could optionally give additional blood draws and questionnaires over an approximately two-month period. Prospective study blood samples were shipped either frozen or at room temperature before DNA extraction. With regard to this clone: Its antigen is still unknown. Nothing much larger sits one base from this clone, and base qualities are not available.

TCRbeta CDR3 regions were amplified from genomic DNA using the immunoSEQ Assay, a bias-controlled multiplex PCR. The study's own analysis went as follows. The number of nucleated cells in each sample was estimated from the amplification of reference gene primers within the assay. To quantify the absolute abundance of each unique TCRbeta CDR3 rearrangement, sequence reads were collapsed and filtered. For each sample, productive Simpson clonality was calculated by taking the square root of Simpson's diversity index across productive rearrangements. TCRdb provides this immuneACCESS table in a form limited to in-frame rearrangements. Some clones are lacking; in checked studies, under half of them reflect an unresolved V gene, and why the rest are absent is not known. V, J and clone size reflect that table, while D and trimming were determined from the DNA. A total of 250,000 to 300,000 clones appear in this sample, 80% to 90% of them only once. Under 2.5% of the sample is in the top ten clones.

The CDR3 measures 12 amino acids from cysteine to phenylalanine. Only the CDR3 DNA is retained, 36 bases long and in frame from the first base. The CDR1 and CDR2 encoded by the germline V gene (reference sequence) are LNHDA and SQIVND. Trimming at the junction amounts to 7 bases on V and 1 base on J, and the germline ends lie 4 bases apart. The rearrangement joined TRBV19 to TRBJ2-2, with no D gene named confidently. Sample: PBMCs or T cells enriched from blood (not recorded which). The receptor was derived from a woman aged 45 to 65 who had recovered from COVID-19. The sequenced DNA: TGTGCCAGTAATCTGAACACCGGGGAGCTGTTTTTT. This gives the protein CASNLNTGELFF.